This TCR beta chain came from a study of sequential checkpoint blockade in melanoma. Indicated treatment: randomized to nivolumab then ipilimumab (arm A) or the reverse (arm B). The protocol was immunoSEQ multiplex PCR, while the TCRdb copy is restricted to in-frame clones and leaves out a portion. The sample holds more than 4,000 clones; 55% are singletons and the top ten take roughly 23%. The CDR3 covers 14 residues. CDR1 and CDR2 (germline): SGHRS, YFSETQ. V lost 2 bases, J lost 7 bases, and 4 bases stayed unmatched. This receptor was identified in a human donor with melanoma. Sequencing used CD8+ T cells sorted from blood (inferred from file names), obtained from a patient given nivolumab and ipilimumab in sequence. V and J are TRBV5-1 and TRBJ2-1, with 9 bases identical to TRBD1. The CDR3 nucleotides read TGCGCCAGCAGCTTTCGACAGGGGGATAATGAGCAGTTCTTC. This codes for CASSFRQGDNEQFF.